This TCR beta chain comes out of a study of T cell repertoires in cytomegalovirus infection. Concerning this clonotype: Its target is not known.

From the reads, TCRdb called clonotypes with MiXCR, one entry per CDR3 protein. The sample contains 650,000 to 850,000 distinct CDR3 sequences, 29% of which appear only once. This CDR3 region has 12 residues. Looked up from germline, CDR1 is SGHTA and CDR2 is FQGNSA. V lost 1 base and J lost 10, with 8 bases in between. The V call is TRBV7-2, the J call TRBJ2-1; D is ambiguous. The sequence came from a human donor in good health (CMV status not recorded). Some clones in this sample may be carry-over from other donors' samples. The sample was cultured CD8+ T cells from PBMCs, taken from culture after CMV antigen stimulation. CDR3 protein: CASSLGLFEQFF. The CDR3 nucleotides read TGTGCCAGCAGCTTAGGGCTCTTCGAGCAGTTCTTC.